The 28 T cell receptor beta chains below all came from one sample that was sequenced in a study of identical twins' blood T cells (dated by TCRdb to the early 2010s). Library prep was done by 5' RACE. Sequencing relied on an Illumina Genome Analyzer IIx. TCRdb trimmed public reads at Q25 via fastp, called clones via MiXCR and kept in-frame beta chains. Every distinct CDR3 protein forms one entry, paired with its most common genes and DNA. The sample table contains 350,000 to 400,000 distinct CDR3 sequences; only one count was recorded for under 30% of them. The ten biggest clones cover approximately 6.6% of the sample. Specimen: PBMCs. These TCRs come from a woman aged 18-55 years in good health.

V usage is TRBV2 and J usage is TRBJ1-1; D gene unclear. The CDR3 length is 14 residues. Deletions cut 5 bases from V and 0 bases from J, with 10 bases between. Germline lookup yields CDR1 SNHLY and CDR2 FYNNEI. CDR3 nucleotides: TGTGCCAGCAGTAGGATCCATGTGAACACTGAAGCTTTCTTT. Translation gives CASSRIHVNTEAFF.

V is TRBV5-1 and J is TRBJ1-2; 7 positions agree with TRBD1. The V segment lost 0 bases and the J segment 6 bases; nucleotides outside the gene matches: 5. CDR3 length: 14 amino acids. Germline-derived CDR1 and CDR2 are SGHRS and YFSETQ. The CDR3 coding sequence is TGCGCCAGCAGCTTGGTAGGGGGCCAGCATGGCTACACCTTC. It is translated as CASSLVGGQHGYTF.

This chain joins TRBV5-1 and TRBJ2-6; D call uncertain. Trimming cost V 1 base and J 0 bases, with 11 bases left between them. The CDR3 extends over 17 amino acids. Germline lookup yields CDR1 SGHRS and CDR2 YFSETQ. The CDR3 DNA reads TGCGCCAGCAGCTTGACCGGAGCAAACTCTGGGGCCAACGTCCTGACTTTC. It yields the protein CASSLTGANSGANVLTF. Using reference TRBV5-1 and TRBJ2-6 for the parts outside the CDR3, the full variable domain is KAGVTQTPRYLIKTRGQQVTLSCSPISGHRSVSWYQQTPGQGLQFLFEYFSETQRNKGNFPGRFSGRQFSNSRSEMNVSTLELGDSALYLCASSLTGANSGANVLTFGAGSRLTVL.

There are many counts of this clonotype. CDR3 in amino acids: CSVERDRGYEQYF. CDR3 bases: TGCAGCGTTGAACGAGACAGGGGCTACGAGCAGTACTTC. The V gene is TRBV29-1, the J gene TRBJ2-7; 8 bases match TRBD1. Trimming at V came to 2 bases and at J to 3 bases, leaving 3 bases not matched to a gene. This CDR3 contains 13 residues. Germline assignment: CDR1 SQVTM and CDR2 ANQGSEA.

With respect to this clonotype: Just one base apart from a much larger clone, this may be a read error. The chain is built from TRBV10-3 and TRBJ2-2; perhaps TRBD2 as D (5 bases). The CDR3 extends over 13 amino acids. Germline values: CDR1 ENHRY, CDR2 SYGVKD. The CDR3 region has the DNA TGTGCCACCAGTGATCTAGCCACCGGGGAGCTGTTTTTT. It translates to CATSDLATGELFF.

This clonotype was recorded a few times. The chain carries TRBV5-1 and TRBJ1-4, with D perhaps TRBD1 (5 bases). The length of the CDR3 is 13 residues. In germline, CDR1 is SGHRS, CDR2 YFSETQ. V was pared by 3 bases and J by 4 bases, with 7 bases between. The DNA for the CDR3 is TGCGCCAGCAGCTGGGACGGTAATGAAAAACTGTTTTTT. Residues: CASSWDGNEKLFF. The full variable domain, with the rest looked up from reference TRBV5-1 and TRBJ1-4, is KAGVTQTPRYLIKTRGQQVTLSCSPISGHRSVSWYQQTPGQGLQFLFEYFSETQRNKGNFPGRFSGRQFSNSRSEMNVSTLELGDSALYLCASSWDGNEKLFFGSGTQLSVL.

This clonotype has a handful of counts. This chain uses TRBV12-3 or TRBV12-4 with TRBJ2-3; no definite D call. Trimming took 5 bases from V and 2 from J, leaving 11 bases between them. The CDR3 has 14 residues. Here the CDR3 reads CASSTGSFTDTQYF. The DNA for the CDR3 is TGTGCCAGCAGTACTGGAAGCTTCACAGATACGCAGTATTTT.

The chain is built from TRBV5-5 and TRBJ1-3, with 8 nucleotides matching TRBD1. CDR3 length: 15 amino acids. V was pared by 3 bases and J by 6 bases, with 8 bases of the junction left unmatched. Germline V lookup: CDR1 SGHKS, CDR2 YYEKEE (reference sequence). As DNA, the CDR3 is TGTGCCAGCAGCTCTCCGGACAGGGACTTAAACACCATATATTTT. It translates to CASSSPDRDLNTIYF.

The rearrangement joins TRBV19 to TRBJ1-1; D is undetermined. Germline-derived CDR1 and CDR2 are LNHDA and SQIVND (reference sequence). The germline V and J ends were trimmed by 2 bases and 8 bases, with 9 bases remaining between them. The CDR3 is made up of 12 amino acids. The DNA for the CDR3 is TGTGCCAGTAGTATATCAAGTAGGGAAGCTTTCTTT. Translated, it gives CASSISSREAFF.

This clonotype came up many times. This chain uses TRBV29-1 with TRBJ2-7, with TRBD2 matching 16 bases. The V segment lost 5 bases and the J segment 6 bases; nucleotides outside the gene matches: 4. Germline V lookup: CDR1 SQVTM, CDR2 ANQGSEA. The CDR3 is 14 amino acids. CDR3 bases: TGCAGCGTTAGCGGGACTAGCGGGAGGGGCGAGCAGTACTTC. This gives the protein CSVSGTSGRGEQYF.

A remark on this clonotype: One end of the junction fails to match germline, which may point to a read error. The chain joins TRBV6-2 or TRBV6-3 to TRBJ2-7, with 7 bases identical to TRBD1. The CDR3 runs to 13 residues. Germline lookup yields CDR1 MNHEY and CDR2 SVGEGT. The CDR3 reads CASSSGTVYKQYF. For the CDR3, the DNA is TGTGCCAGCAGCTCCGGGACAGTCTACAAGCAGTACTTC.

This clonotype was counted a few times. The CDR3 spells CASNNRGYGYTF. The DNA for the CDR3 is TGTGCCAGCAATAACAGGGGTTATGGCTACACCTTC. The chain employs TRBV12-3 or TRBV12-4 and TRBJ1-2; 7 bases are a match to TRBD1. Trimming cost V 7 bases and J 5 bases; bases outside gene matches: 4. This CDR3 comprises 12 residues.

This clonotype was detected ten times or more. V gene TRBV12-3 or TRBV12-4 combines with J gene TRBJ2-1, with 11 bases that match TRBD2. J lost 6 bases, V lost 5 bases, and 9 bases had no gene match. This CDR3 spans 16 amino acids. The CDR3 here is CASSPTSGGLTNEQFF. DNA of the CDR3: TGTGCCAGCAGTCCCACTAGCGGGGGCCTCACCAATGAGCAGTTCTTC.

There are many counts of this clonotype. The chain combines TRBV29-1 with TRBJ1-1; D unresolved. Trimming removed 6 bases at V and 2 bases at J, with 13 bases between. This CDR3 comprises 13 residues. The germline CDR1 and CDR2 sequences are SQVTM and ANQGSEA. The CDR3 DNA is TGCAGCGTCGATCGGACCGCAAACACTGAAGCTTTCTTT. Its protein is CSVDRTANTEAFF.

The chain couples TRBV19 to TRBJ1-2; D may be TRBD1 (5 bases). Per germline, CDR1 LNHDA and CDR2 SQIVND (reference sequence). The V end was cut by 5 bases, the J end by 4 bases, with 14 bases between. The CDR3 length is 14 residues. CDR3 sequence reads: CASSPVRDGYGYTF. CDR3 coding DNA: TGTGCCAGTAGTCCCGTCCGGGACGGCTATGGCTACACCTTC. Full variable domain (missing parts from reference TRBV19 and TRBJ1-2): DGGITQSPKYLFRKEGQNVTLSCEQNLNHDAMYWYRQDPGQGLRLIYYSQIVNDFQKGDIAEGYSVSREKKESFPLTVTSAQKNPTAFYLCASSPVRDGYGYTFGSGTRLTVV.

The CDR3 sequence is CASSSREGNEQFF. Written as DNA, the CDR3 is TGTGCCAGCAGTTCGCGGGAGGGGAATGAGCAGTTCTTC. The genes are TRBV6-2 or TRBV6-3 and TRBJ2-1; 9 nucleotides match TRBD2. Losses at the gene ends were 4 bases for V and 7 bases for J; bases not matched to a gene: 2. Germline V lookup: CDR1 MNHEY, CDR2 SVGEGT. CDR3 length: 13 residues.

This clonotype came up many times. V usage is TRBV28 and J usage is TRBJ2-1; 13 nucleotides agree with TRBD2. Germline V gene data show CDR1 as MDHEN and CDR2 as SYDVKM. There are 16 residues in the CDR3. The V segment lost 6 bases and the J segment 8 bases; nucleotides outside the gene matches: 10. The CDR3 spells CASSPGTSGTADEQFF. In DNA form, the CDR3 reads TGTGCCAGCAGCCCCGGGACTAGCGGGACGGCGGATGAGCAGTTCTTC.

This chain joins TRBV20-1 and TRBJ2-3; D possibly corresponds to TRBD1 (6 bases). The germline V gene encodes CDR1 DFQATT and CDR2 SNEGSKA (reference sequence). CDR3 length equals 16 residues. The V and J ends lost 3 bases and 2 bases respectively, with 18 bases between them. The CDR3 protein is CSARDRIRGPTDTQYF. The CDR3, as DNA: TGCAGTGCTAGGGACCGAATCAGGGGACCCACAGATACGCAGTATTTT.

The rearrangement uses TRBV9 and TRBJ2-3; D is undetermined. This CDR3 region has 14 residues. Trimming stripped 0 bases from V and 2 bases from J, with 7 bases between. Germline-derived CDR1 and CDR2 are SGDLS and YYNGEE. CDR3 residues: CASSVGPLTDTQYF. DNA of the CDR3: TGTGCCAGCAGCGTAGGCCCCCTCACAGATACGCAGTATTTT. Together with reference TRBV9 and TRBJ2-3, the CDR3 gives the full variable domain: DSGVTQTPKHLITATGQRVTLRCSPRSGDLSVYWYQQSLDQGLQFLIQYYNGEERAKGNILERFSAQQFPDLHSELNLSSLELGDSALYFCASSVGPLTDTQYFGPGTRLTVL.

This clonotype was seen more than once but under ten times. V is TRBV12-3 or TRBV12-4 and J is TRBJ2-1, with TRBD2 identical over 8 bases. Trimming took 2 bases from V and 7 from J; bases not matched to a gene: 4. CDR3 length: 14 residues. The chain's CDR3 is CASSLSSSGNEQFF. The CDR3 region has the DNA TGTGCCAGCAGTTTAAGTTCTAGCGGGAATGAGCAGTTCTTC.

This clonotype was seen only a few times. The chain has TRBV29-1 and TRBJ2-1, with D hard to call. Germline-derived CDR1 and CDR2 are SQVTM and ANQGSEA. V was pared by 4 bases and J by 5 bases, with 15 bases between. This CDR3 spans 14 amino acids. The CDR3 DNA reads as TGCAGCGTTGGTGGTTGGGGTAAGGACAATGAGCAGTTCTTC. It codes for CSVGGWGKDNEQFF.

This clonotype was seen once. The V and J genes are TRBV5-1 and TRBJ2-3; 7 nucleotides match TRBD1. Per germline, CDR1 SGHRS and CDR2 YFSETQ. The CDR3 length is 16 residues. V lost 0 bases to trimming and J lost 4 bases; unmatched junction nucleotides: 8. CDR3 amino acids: CASSLEGGLSADTQYF. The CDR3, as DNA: TGCGCCAGCAGCTTGGAAGGGGGCCTAAGCGCAGATACGCAGTATTTT.

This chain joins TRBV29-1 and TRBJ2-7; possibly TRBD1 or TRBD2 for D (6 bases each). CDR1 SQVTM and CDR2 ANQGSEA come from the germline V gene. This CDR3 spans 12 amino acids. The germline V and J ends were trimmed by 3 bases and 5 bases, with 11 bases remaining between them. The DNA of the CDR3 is TGCAGCGTTGAGAGGGGGGACGACGAGCAGTACTTC. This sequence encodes CSVERGDDEQYF.

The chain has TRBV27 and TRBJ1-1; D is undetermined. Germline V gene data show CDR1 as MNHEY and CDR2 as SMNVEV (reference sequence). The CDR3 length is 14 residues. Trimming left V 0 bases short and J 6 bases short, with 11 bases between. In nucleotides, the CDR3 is TGTGCCAGCAGTTTATCGACGAACTGGGCTGAAGCTTTCTTT. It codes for CASSLSTNWAEAFF.

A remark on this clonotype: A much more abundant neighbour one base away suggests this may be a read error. The CDR3 coding sequence is TGTGCCAGCGGACAAGGGGGGTCAGGGAGCAGTGAGCAGTTCTTC. Residues: CASGQGGSGSSEQFF. This chain joins TRBV25-1 and TRBJ2-1; D possibly uses TRBD1 or TRBD2 (6 bases each). CDR3 length equals 15 residues. From germline, CDR1 is MGHDK and CDR2 SYGVNS. Trimming took off 8 bases at V and 9 bases at J, with 23 bases between the two ends.

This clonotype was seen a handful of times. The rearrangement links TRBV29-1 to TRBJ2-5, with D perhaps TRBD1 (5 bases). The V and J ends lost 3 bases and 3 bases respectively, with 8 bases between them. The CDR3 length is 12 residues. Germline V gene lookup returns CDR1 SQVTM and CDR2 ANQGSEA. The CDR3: CSVDGREETQYF. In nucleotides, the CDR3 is TGCAGCGTTGACGGCAGGGAAGAGACCCAGTACTTC. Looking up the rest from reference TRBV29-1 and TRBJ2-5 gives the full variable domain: SAVISQKPSRDICQRGTSLTIQCQVDSQVTMMFWYRQQPGQSLTLIATANQGSEATYESGFVIDKFPISRPNLTFSTLTVSNMSPEDSSIYLCSVDGREETQYFGPGTRLLVL.

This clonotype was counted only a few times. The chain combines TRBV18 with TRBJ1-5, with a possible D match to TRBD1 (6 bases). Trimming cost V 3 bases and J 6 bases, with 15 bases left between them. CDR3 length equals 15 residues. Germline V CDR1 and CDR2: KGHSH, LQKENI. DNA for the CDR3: TGTGCCAGCTCACCCTTGGACAGTCCCTTTCAGCCCCAGCATTTT. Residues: CASSPLDSPFQPQHF.

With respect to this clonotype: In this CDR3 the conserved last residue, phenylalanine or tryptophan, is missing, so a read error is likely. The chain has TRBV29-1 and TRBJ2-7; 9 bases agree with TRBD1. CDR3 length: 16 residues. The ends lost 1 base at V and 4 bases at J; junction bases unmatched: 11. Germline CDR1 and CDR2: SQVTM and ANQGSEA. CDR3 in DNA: TGCAGCGTTGAAGGGGTCACAGGACAGGGGAAGTACGAGCAGTACTTA. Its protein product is CSVEGVTGQGKYEQYL.